This TCR beta chain is from a study of blood T cell repertoires in COVID-19. Background on the study: COVID-19 samples, acute and convalescent, were from the United States, Italy and Spain. T cells, B-cell-depleted T cells, or PBMCs supplied cDNA or gDNA.

In the original workflow: How many nucleated cells were present was estimated from reference gene primer amplification. The table came from immunoSEQ multiplex PCR; TCRdb's copy has only in-frame clones and leaves some out. That table supplies the V and J calls and clone size; D and trimming were determined from the DNA. The repertoire holds roughly 200,000 clones, with just under 80% as singletons. V was cut by 0 bases and J by 3 bases, with 18 bases left in between. This CDR3 is 18 amino acids long. Germline V gene data show CDR1 as GTSNPN and CDR2 as SVGIG (reference sequence). The chain recombines TRBV30 with TRBJ2-6; D is possibly TRBD2 (6 bases). The sample taken for sequencing was peripheral blood. This receptor was obtained from a man aged 70-80 years with active or convalescent COVID-19. CDR3 amino acids: CAWSVRVLGGIGANVLTF. In DNA form, the CDR3 reads TGTGCCTGGAGTGTACGGGTATTGGGGGGAATTGGGGCCAACGTCCTGACTTTC.